This entry lists 13 T cell receptor beta chains sequenced from one sample in a study of blood T cell repertoires in COVID-19. Sequencing used immunoSEQ multiplex PCR; TCRdb keeps in-frame clones, though not all of them. The repertoire holds about 400,000 clones, with around 90% as singletons. What was sequenced was PBMCs or T cells enriched from blood (not recorded which). These receptors originate from a woman aged 40 to 55 with acute COVID-19.

This rearrangement joins TRBV7-9 to TRBJ1-3, with 8 bases fitting TRBD1. CDR1 and CDR2 from the germline V gene are SEHNR and FQNEAQ (reference sequence). This CDR3 region has 16 residues. The V gene end was trimmed by 6 bases and the J gene end by 3 bases; junction bases not matched to a gene: 10. CDR3 residues: CASRPPTGEDGNTIYF. The CDR3 DNA is TGTGCCAGCAGGCCGCCGACAGGGGAGGATGGAAACACCATATATTTT.

The chain uses TRBV11-2 and TRBJ2-3; possible D gene TRBD1, 5 bases. Looked up from germline, CDR1 is SGHAT and CDR2 is FQNNGV. The CDR3 totals 15 residues. The germline V and J ends were trimmed by 3 bases and 4 bases, with 14 bases remaining between them. The CDR3 spells CASSLWPSGSDTQYF. CDR3 DNA: TGTGCCAGCAGCTTGTGGCCCTCAGGGTCAGATACGCAGTATTTT.

The rearrangement joins TRBV7-9 to TRBJ1-2; 7 bases are a match to TRBD1. Germline CDR1 is SEHNR and CDR2 is FQNEAQ (reference sequence). The length of the CDR3 is 16 residues. V trimming: 0 bases; J trimming: 2 bases; junction bases outside the gene matches: 6. CDR3 in amino acids: CASSLALTTGNYGYTF. DNA for the CDR3: TGTGCCAGCAGCTTAGCCCTAACGACAGGGAACTATGGCTACACCTTC.

The gene calls are TRBV6-5 and TRBJ2-2, with D perhaps TRBD1 (5 bases). Germline V gives CDR1 MNHEY, CDR2 SVGAGI. Trimming took 1 base from V and 1 from J, leaving 10 bases between them. The CDR3 sequence is 16 residues long. The CDR3 here is CASSYFITGNTGELFF. CDR3 sequence (DNA): TGTGCCAGCAGTTACTTTATTACAGGGAACACCGGGGAGCTGTTTTTT.

The chain is built from TRBV23-1 and TRBJ1-5; weak D call: TRBD1 (6 bases). TRBV23-1 is annotated as an ORF whose role is uncertain. V was cut by 3 bases and J by 3 bases, with 15 bases left in between. This CDR3 spans 16 amino acids. For the CDR3, the DNA is TGCGCCAGCAGTCATCTTCGGGACACCGACAATCAGCCCCAGCATTTT. Translated: CASSHLRDTDNQPQHF.

V and J are TRBV19 and TRBJ2-7; D possibly corresponds to TRBD2 (6 bases). This CDR3 has 13 amino acids. Germline-derived CDR1 and CDR2 are LNHDA and SQIVND (reference sequence). The germline V and J ends were trimmed by 6 bases and 7 bases, with 16 bases remaining between them. This CDR3 is CASSLKRDLEQYF. The CDR3 DNA reads TGTGCCAGTAGCCTCAAACGGGACTTGGAGCAGTACTTC. The full variable domain, its missing parts supplied by reference TRBV19 and TRBJ2-7, is DGGITQSPKYLFRKEGQNVTLSCEQNLNHDAMYWYRQDPGQGLRLIYYSQIVNDFQKGDIAEGYSVSREKKESFPLTVTSAQKNPTAFYLCASSLKRDLEQYFGPGTRLTVT.

V and J are TRBV4-1 and TRBJ2-5, with 8 bases fitting TRBD1. The CDR3 extends over 15 amino acids. Germline-derived CDR1 and CDR2 are MGHRA and YSYEKL. The junction had 8 bases not matched to a gene; V was cut back by 3 bases and J by 5 bases. The CDR3 region has the DNA TGCGCCAGCAGCCACTTGGACAGGGTTGGCGAGACCCAGTACTTC. It yields the protein CASSHLDRVGETQYF.

This chain connects TRBV29-1 to TRBJ1-2, with 10 bases matching TRBD1. Germline values: CDR1 SQVTM, CDR2 ANQGSEA. The trim removed 7 bases at V and 8 bases at J, leaving 10 bases unmatched. The CDR3 contains 13 residues. CDR3 sequence: CSAIRQGAKGYTF. CDR3 coding DNA: TGCAGCGCCATAAGACAGGGGGCGAAAGGCTACACCTTC.

DNA of the CDR3: TGTGCCACCACCTCGGGACAGCCTGGAGAGACCCAGTACTTC. This sequence encodes CATTSGQPGETQYF. The chain recombines TRBV10-3 with TRBJ2-5, with TRBD1 matching over 7 bases. Germline V gene sequence: CDR1 ENHRY, CDR2 SYGVKD. The length of the CDR3 is 14 residues. Trimming took 10 bases from V and 4 from J; bases not matched to a gene: 12.

The chain couples TRBV4-1 to TRBJ1-2; D not resolved. This CDR3 is built from 15 residues. Trimming stripped 6 bases from V and 4 bases from J, with 18 bases between. Germline CDR1 reads MGHRA; CDR2 reads YSYEKL. The CDR3 bases are TGCGCCAGCAGGCCCGAAAATGGCCTTTCCTATGGCTACACCTTC. Its protein is CASRPENGLSYGYTF.

The gene calls are TRBV29-1 and TRBJ2-7; 13 bases are a match to TRBD2. V dropped 7 bases and J dropped 5; count of bases not matched to a gene: 8. The CDR3 extends over 14 amino acids. Germline assignment: CDR1 SQVTM and CDR2 ANQGSEA. CDR3 region: CSAARTSGGDEQYF. Written as DNA, the CDR3 is TGCAGCGCCGCTCGGACTAGCGGGGGAGACGAGCAGTACTTC.

J is TRBJ1-2 and V is TRBV7-2; 10 nucleotides agree with TRBD1. Germline trimming cut 5 bases from V and 2 bases from J; bases unmatched to any gene: 5. Germline CDR1 SGHTA, CDR2 FQGNSA. The CDR3 sequence is 15 residues long. CDR3 protein: CASSPDRGRNYGYTF. CDR3 in DNA: TGTGCCAGCAGCCCTGACAGGGGGCGAAACTATGGCTACACCTTC.

The chain has TRBV27 and TRBJ1-2; 7 bases align to TRBD1. Germline V gene sequence: CDR1 MNHEY, CDR2 SMNVEV (reference sequence). This CDR3 comprises 17 residues. V lost 4 bases, J lost 4 bases, and 15 bases stayed unmatched. Here the CDR3 reads CASSSHWTGSPSYGYTF. CDR3 nucleotide sequence: TGTGCCAGCAGTTCTCACTGGACAGGCTCCCCATCCTATGGCTACACCTTC.